What follows are 17 T cell receptor beta chains derived from one specimen sequenced in a study of blood T cell repertoires in COVID-19. Sequenced by immunoSEQ multiplex PCR; TCRdb stores in-frame clones only, minus some. The sample holds about 190,000 clones; about 80% are singletons and the top ten take under 15%. Material: peripheral blood. The receptors originated from a man aged 25 to 45 with active or convalescent COVID-19.

This chain connects TRBV5-1 to TRBJ2-3, with D perhaps TRBD1 (6 bases). This CDR3 spans 14 amino acids. Trimming removed 0 bases from V and 6 bases from J, with 11 bases in between. Germline V lookup: CDR1 SGHRS, CDR2 YFSETQ. The CDR3 coding sequence is TGCGCCAGCAGCTTGGACAGGGAAGGTGATACGCAGTATTTT. Its translation is CASSLDREGDTQYF.

Points on this clone: Compared with germline, one end of the junction differs, possibly owing to a read error. The chain is built from TRBV10-1 and TRBJ2-7; TRBD1 agrees at 11 bases. Germline CDR1 WNHNN, CDR2 SYGVQD (reference sequence). This CDR3 is built from 18 residues. The CDR3 reads CASSENPGQGVPSDEQYF. The CDR3 DNA reads TGCGCCAGCAGTGAGAACCCGGGACAGGGGGTTCCCTCCGACGAGCAGTACTTC.

The rearrangement links TRBV29-1 to TRBJ2-3; 11 bases align to TRBD2. CDR3 length: 16 amino acids. Germline trimming cut 1 base from V and 6 bases from J; bases unmatched to any gene: 9. Per germline, CDR1 SQVTM and CDR2 ANQGSEA. In nucleotides, the CDR3 is TGCAGCGTTGAAGGGCTAGCGGGAGGTATTAGCGATACGCAGTATTTT. The encoded protein is CSVEGLAGGISDTQYF.

The sample holds one count of this clone. V usage is TRBV27 and J usage is TRBJ2-1; TRBD2 agrees at 13 bases. CDR1 MNHEY and CDR2 SMNVEV come from the germline V gene (reference sequence). With V trimmed by 4 bases and J by 4 bases, 10 bases remained unmatched. This CDR3 is 18 amino acids long. The CDR3, as DNA: TGTGCCAGCAGTTCTGGACTAGCGGGAGAGGGCAGGTACAATGAGCAGTTCTTC. Translated, it gives CASSSGLAGEGRYNEQFF.

The rearrangement uses TRBV6-6 and TRBJ1-1; D might be TRBD1 (5 bases). CDR3 size: 13 residues. The V gene's germline CDR1 is MNHNY and CDR2 SVGAGI (reference sequence). Trimming removed 2 bases from V and 5 bases from J, with 9 bases in between. The CDR3 reads CASSYGGGTEAFF. The CDR3 DNA reads as TGTGCCAGCAGTTACGGCGGGGGGACTGAAGCTTTCTTT.

This clone was detected a few times. J is TRBJ2-1 and V is TRBV10-2, with unresolved D. The CDR3 consists of 13 residues. V lost 3 bases to trimming and J lost 6 bases, with 9 bases between them. Germline-derived CDR1 and CDR2 are WSHSY and SAAADI. CDR3 sequence (DNA): TGCGCCAGCAGTGAACAATCTGGCAATGAGCAGTTCTTC. This sequence encodes CASSEQSGNEQFF.

The rearrangement uses TRBV28 and TRBJ1-5; TRBD1 agrees at 9 bases. Germline V lookup: CDR1 MDHEN, CDR2 SYDVKM. J lost 0 bases, V lost 5 bases, and 8 bases had no gene match. The CDR3 is made up of 17 amino acids. The CDR3 DNA is TGTGCCAGCAGTCCGACAGGGGGGGCTTATAGCAATCAGCCCCAGCATTTT. Its translation: CASSPTGGAYSNQPQHF.

The CDR3, as DNA: TGTGCCAGCAGCTCAACGGGGACAGCTCAAGAGACCCAGTACTTC. It encodes CASSSTGTAQETQYF. The chain carries TRBV7-9 and TRBJ2-5; TRBD1 agrees at 7 bases. Germline V lookup: CDR1 SEHNR, CDR2 FQNEAQ (reference sequence). There are 15 residues in the CDR3. With 4 bases clipped from V and 2 bases from J, the junction kept 7 bases outside the gene matches.

This clone showed up just once. V usage is TRBV24-1 and J usage is TRBJ2-1; a weak D match, TRBD1 (6 bases). V was pared by 2 bases and J by 10 bases, with 23 bases between. There are 17 residues in the CDR3. Germline V CDR1 and CDR2: KGHDR, SFDVKD. The CDR3 spells CATSDSRPVQGIVEQFF. In nucleotides, the CDR3 is TGTGCCACCAGTGATTCTCGTCCCGTACAGGGTATAGTCGAGCAGTTCTTC.

The chain combines TRBV5-4 with TRBJ2-7, with TRBD2 as a possible D gene (7 bases). This CDR3 is 13 amino acids long. Trimming pared 2 bases from V and 6 bases from J, leaving 12 bases between. Germline V lookup: CDR1 SGHNT, CDR2 YYREEE (reference sequence). In nucleotides, the CDR3 is TGTGCCAGCAGCTTACGGGGGGCGGTCGAGCAGTACGTC. It translates to CASSLRGAVEQYV.

The V and J genes are TRBV6-4 and TRBJ2-3; a weak D match, TRBD2 (5 bases). Deletions cut 4 bases from V and 5 bases from J, with 13 bases between. The CDR3 runs to 14 residues. Germline V gene sequence: CDR1 MRHNA, CDR2 SNTAGT. The CDR3 reads CASSGSSAGDTQYF. The CDR3 DNA follows: TGTGCCAGCAGTGGGAGTAGCGCGGGAGATACGCAGTATTTT.

In this sample, this clone turned up once. The chain is built from TRBV30 and TRBJ2-5; D is possibly TRBD2 (6 bases). The CDR3 sequence is 13 residues long. Germline CDR1 is GTSNPN and CDR2 is SVGIG (reference sequence). Trimming stripped 4 bases from V and 5 bases from J, with 14 bases between. CDR3: CAWNRLEGETQYF. As DNA, the CDR3 is TGTGCCTGGAATAGACTAGAGGGGGAGACCCAGTACTTC. Drawing the rest from reference TRBV30 and TRBJ2-5, the complete variable domain is SQTIHQWPATLVQPVGSPLSLECTVEGTSNPNLYWYRQAAGRGLQLLFYSVGIGQISSEVPQNLSASRPQDRQFILSSKKLLLSDSGFYLCAWNRLEGETQYFGPGTRLLVL.

The chain couples TRBV14 to TRBJ1-1; D gene uncertain. V was cut by 0 bases and J by 11 bases, with 13 bases left in between. The V gene's germline CDR1 is SGHDN and CDR2 FVKESK. This CDR3 comprises 13 residues. The CDR3 is CASSQDLGRMAFF. DNA of the CDR3: TGTGCCAGCAGCCAAGATCTTGGGCGAATGGCTTTCTTT.

Only one count was recorded for this clone. The V and J genes are TRBV9 and TRBJ1-1; tentatively, D is TRBD1 (5 bases). The V end was cut by 3 bases, the J end by 6 bases, with 15 bases between. This CDR3 has 14 residues. Germline values: CDR1 SGDLS, CDR2 YYNGEE. DNA for the CDR3: TGTGCCAGCAGCGGCAGCCCGGGGGGTCCTGAAGCTTTCTTT. It yields the protein CASSGSPGGPEAFF.

V usage is TRBV7-8 and J usage is TRBJ1-5; TRBD1 matches at 7 bases. The CDR3 has 15 residues. Germline CDR1 is SGHVS and CDR2 is FQNEAQ. With V trimmed by 5 bases and J by 2 bases, 6 bases remained unmatched. The CDR3, as DNA: TGTGCCAGCAGCCGCGGACAGGAAGGCAATCAGCCCCAGCATTTT. It yields the protein CASSRGQEGNQPQHF.

V is TRBV6-2 or TRBV6-3 and J is TRBJ1-2; D possibly corresponds to TRBD1 (5 bases). Germline V gives CDR1 MNHEY, CDR2 SVGEGT. The CDR3 is 13 residues long. V was pared by 2 bases and J by 7 bases, with 11 bases between. CDR3 loop: CASSYRGSGGYTF. The CDR3 nucleotides read TGTGCCAGCAGTTACCGGGGGAGCGGTGGCTACACCTTC.

The chain joins TRBV10-1 to TRBJ2-7; TRBD1 matches at 7 bases. CDR3 length: 15 residues. The J segment lost 1 base and the V segment lost 5 bases, leaving 8 bases of the junction unmatched. Germline V gives CDR1 WNHNN, CDR2 SYGVQD (reference sequence). CDR3 region: CASSLKGAPSYEQYF. CDR3 DNA sequence: TGCGCCAGCAGTTTAAAGGGGGCCCCGTCCTACGAGCAGTACTTC.